This is a list of T cell receptor beta chains from one sample in a study of T cell responses to AZD1222 COVID-19 vaccine. TCRdb's copy holds only in-frame clones and misses some; the assay was immunoSEQ multiplex PCR. The sample has around 30,000 clones, approximately 90% seen once; the top ten hold around 45%. The specimen was peripheral blood, collected on day 0 of AZD1222 vaccination. Receptors were obtained from an adult in good health. The CDR3 runs from the conserved cysteine through the conserved F or W. Fields, in order: clone size, D gene, V gene, J gene, CDR3 DNA, CDR3 protein. The D gene is left open where the match is weak. Clone size appears in some rows only: once, few, many, or a class for an expanded clone.

clone_size: -; d_call: TRBD2; v_call: TRBV7-2; j_call: TRBJ2-1; cdr3_nt: TGTGCCAGCAGCATTAGCGGGGGGGCCGGGTACAATGAGCAGTTCTTC; cdr3_aa: CASSISGGAGYNEQFF
clone_size: -; d_call: TRBD1; v_call: TRBV18; j_call: TRBJ1-2; cdr3_nt: TGTGCCAGCTCCCTCGGACAGGGAGGGTATGGCTACACCTTC; cdr3_aa: CASSLGQGGYGYTF
clone_size: -; d_call: -; v_call: TRBV18; j_call: TRBJ1-6; cdr3_nt: TGTGCCAGCTCACCGGGGGCGGGGAGCTCCTATAATTCACCCCTCCACTTT; cdr3_aa: CASSPGAGSSYNSPLHF
clone_size: -; d_call: TRBD1; v_call: TRBV14; j_call: TRBJ2-7; cdr3_nt: TGTGCCAGCAGCCCCTCGGGGGGGGACAGGGGAATCTACGAGCAGTACTTC; cdr3_aa: CASSPSGGDRGIYEQYF
clone_size: -; d_call: TRBD1; v_call: TRBV3-1/TRBV3-2; j_call: TRBJ2-2; cdr3_nt: TGTGCCAGCAGCCAATTTATCGCAGGGGGCAACACCGGGGAGCTGTTTTTT; cdr3_aa: CASSQFIAGGNTGELFF
clone_size: -; d_call: -; v_call: TRBV10-2; j_call: TRBJ2-3; cdr3_nt: TGCGCCAGCAGTGAATTAGATACGCAGTATTTT; cdr3_aa: CASSELDTQYF
clone_size: -; d_call: -; v_call: TRBV6-2/TRBV6-3; j_call: TRBJ1-5; cdr3_nt: TGTGCCAGCAGTCCGGACAGTGGTCTTGAGCCCCAGCATTTT; cdr3_aa: CASSPDSGLEPQHF
clone_size: -; d_call: -; v_call: TRBV29-1; j_call: TRBJ1-1; cdr3_nt: TGCAGCGTTGCAGGGAGGGGAATGAACACTGAAGCTTTCTTT; cdr3_aa: CSVAGRGMNTEAFF
clone_size: -; d_call: -; v_call: TRBV6-5; j_call: TRBJ2-5; cdr3_nt: TGTGCCAGCAGTTACTCGGGGACGGGAGAGACCCAGTACTTC; cdr3_aa: CASSYSGTGETQYF
clone_size: once; d_call: TRBD1; v_call: TRBV4-3; j_call: TRBJ1-2; cdr3_nt: TGCGCCAGCAGCCAAGGACAGGGCGGGAACTATGGCTACACCTTC; cdr3_aa: CASSQGQGGNYGYTF
clone_size: -; d_call: TRBD2; v_call: TRBV3-1/TRBV3-2; j_call: TRBJ2-1; cdr3_nt: TGTGCCAGCAGCCAAGAGCGGCTAGCGGGGGACCACAATGAGCAGTTCTTC; cdr3_aa: CASSQERLAGDHNEQFF
clone_size: -; d_call: -; v_call: TRBV5-1; j_call: TRBJ1-3; cdr3_nt: TGCGCCAGCAGCGCATCCCCAACAGGATTGGCGGCGACTGGAAACACCATATATTTT; cdr3_aa: CASSASPTGLAATGNTIYF
clone_size: -; d_call: TRBD1; v_call: TRBV5-1; j_call: TRBJ1-4; cdr3_nt: TGCGCCAGCAGCTTGGTTACAGGGGGCGAAAAACTGTTTTTT; cdr3_aa: CASSLVTGGEKLFF
clone_size: once; d_call: -; v_call: TRBV4-2; j_call: TRBJ1-3; cdr3_nt: TGTGCCAGCAGCCAAAAGGGTAGGACGGGCCCCTCTGGAAACACCATATATTTT; cdr3_aa: CASSQKGRTGPSGNTIYF
clone_size: -; d_call: TRBD1; v_call: TRBV2; j_call: TRBJ1-5; cdr3_nt: TGTGCCAGCAGTGAAGCGCTTCGGCAGGGGGCCTTCAATCAGCCCCAGCATTTT; cdr3_aa: CASSEALRQGAFNQPQHF
clone_size: -; d_call: -; v_call: TRBV6-5; j_call: TRBJ1-1; cdr3_nt: TGTGCCAGCAGTATACAGGGTCAAACTGAAGCTTTCTTT; cdr3_aa: CASSIQGQTEAFF
clone_size: -; d_call: TRBD2; v_call: TRBV10-1; j_call: TRBJ2-7; cdr3_nt: TGCGCCAGCAGTGTTGGGACTAGTCACGAGCAGTACTTC; cdr3_aa: CASSVGTSHEQYF
clone_size: -; d_call: TRBD2; v_call: TRBV5-1; j_call: TRBJ2-2; cdr3_nt: TGCGCCACCCAGCTGACTAGCGGGGGCACCGGGGAGCTGTTTTTT; cdr3_aa: CATQLTSGGTGELFF
clone_size: -; d_call: -; v_call: TRBV4-2; j_call: TRBJ2-1; cdr3_nt: TGTGCCAGCAGCCAGTCAGGGGGGACTACCTACAATGAGCAGTTCTTC; cdr3_aa: CASSQSGGTTYNEQFF
clone_size: -; d_call: -; v_call: TRBV21-1; j_call: TRBJ1-4; cdr3_nt: TGTGCCAGCAGCAAAGGCCTTGCAACTAATGAAAAACTGTTTTTT; cdr3_aa: CASSKGLATNEKLFF
clone_size: -; d_call: -; v_call: TRBV6-2/TRBV6-3; j_call: TRBJ1-6; cdr3_nt: TGTGCCAGCAGTGACCTCCAGGGTCCCTCGAATTCACCCCTCCACTTT; cdr3_aa: CASSDLQGPSNSPLHF
clone_size: few; d_call: -; v_call: TRBV6-5; j_call: TRBJ2-3; cdr3_nt: TGTGCCAGCAGTAGGCTGACAGATACGCAGTATTTT; cdr3_aa: CASSRLTDTQYF
clone_size: -; d_call: TRBD1; v_call: TRBV2; j_call: TRBJ2-2; cdr3_nt: TGTGCCAGCAGTCGGGACAGGGGGACCACCGGGGAGCTGTTTTTT; cdr3_aa: CASSRDRGTTGELFF
clone_size: -; d_call: -; v_call: TRBV5-1; j_call: TRBJ1-3; cdr3_nt: TGCGCCAGCAGCTTAAGGCCGGAGGGAACCTCTGGAAACACCATATATTTT; cdr3_aa: CASSLRPEGTSGNTIYF
clone_size: -; d_call: -; v_call: TRBV4-3; j_call: TRBJ1-1; cdr3_nt: TGCGCCAGCAGCCAAGATGCTTTCCCCCGTGAAGCTTTCTTT; cdr3_aa: CASSQDAFPREAFF
clone_size: -; d_call: -; v_call: TRBV7-9; j_call: TRBJ1-2; cdr3_nt: TGTGCCAGCAGCTTTTACAGTAACTATGGCTACACCTTC; cdr3_aa: CASSFYSNYGYTF
clone_size: -; d_call: TRBD1; v_call: TRBV5-6; j_call: TRBJ1-1; cdr3_nt: TGTGCCAGCAGCTCAACGGGACAGGGCTCTGAAGCTTTCTTT; cdr3_aa: CASSSTGQGSEAFF
clone_size: -; d_call: TRBD2; v_call: TRBV5-6; j_call: TRBJ2-7; cdr3_nt: TGTGCCAGCAGCTTGGCTAGCGGGGGGTTACAGTACTTC; cdr3_aa: CASSLASGGLQYF
clone_size: once; d_call: TRBD1; v_call: TRBV6-2/TRBV6-3; j_call: TRBJ1-5; cdr3_nt: TGTGCCAGCACCCCTTTGGGGACAGGGGATCAGCCCCAGCATTTT; cdr3_aa: CASTPLGTGDQPQHF
clone_size: -; d_call: -; v_call: TRBV7-8; j_call: TRBJ2-5; cdr3_nt: TGTGCCAGCAGGCGGGGGCTACAAGAGACCCAGTACTTC; cdr3_aa: CASRRGLQETQYF
clone_size: -; d_call: TRBD1; v_call: TRBV2; j_call: TRBJ1-5; cdr3_nt: TGTGCCAGCAGTGCCGGGACAGCGGAACAGTTCAATCAGCCCCAGCATTTT; cdr3_aa: CASSAGTAEQFNQPQHF
clone_size: -; d_call: TRBD1; v_call: TRBV3-1/TRBV3-2; j_call: TRBJ2-7; cdr3_nt: TGTGCCAGCAGCCAAGAAGGGACAGGGGTTGGCGAGCAGTACTTC; cdr3_aa: CASSQEGTGVGEQYF
clone_size: -; d_call: -; v_call: TRBV12-5; j_call: TRBJ1-1; cdr3_nt: TGTGCTAGTGGTTTGGCCTTGAACACTGAAGCTTTCTTT; cdr3_aa: CASGLALNTEAFF
clone_size: once; d_call: TRBD1; v_call: TRBV6-6; j_call: TRBJ2-3; cdr3_nt: TGTGCCAGCAGCCGGGACAGGGCCACAGATACGCAGTATTTT; cdr3_aa: CASSRDRATDTQYF
clone_size: -; d_call: -; v_call: TRBV19; j_call: TRBJ1-4; cdr3_nt: TGTGCCAGTAGTATAGACAGGGGAAGCGAAAAACTGTTTTTT; cdr3_aa: CASSIDRGSEKLFF
clone_size: -; d_call: -; v_call: TRBV7-7; j_call: TRBJ2-7; cdr3_nt: TGTGCCAGCAGCCCCCTTTCCGGGGGCAACTACGAGCAGTACTTC; cdr3_aa: CASSPLSGGNYEQYF
clone_size: -; d_call: -; v_call: TRBV15; j_call: TRBJ1-2; cdr3_nt: TGTGCCACCAGCAGGGGCAGGGCTGGCTATGGCTACACCTTC; cdr3_aa: CATSRGRAGYGYTF